This record looks at one T cell receptor beta chain sequence and its context. The sample comes from a study of CD8 T cells in Susac syndrome. CDR1 is WSHSY and CDR2 is SAAADI in the germline V gene. CDR3 length: 14 residues. Deletions cut 2 bases from V and 0 bases from J, with 4 bases between. When the RNA was reverse transcribed, random hexamers were used with an input of roughly 0.45 to 1 ug. Across 54 Vbeta and 13 Jbeta, immunoSEQ multiplex PCR amplified TCR beta CDR3. In TCRdb, the immunoSEQ multiplex PCR reads were re-called with MiXCR into one record per CDR3 protein. The top ten hold 0.09% to 0.15% of the sample, which has a few hundred thousand distinct CDR3 sequences, approximately 85% seen once.

The source of this sequence is a human donor with multiple sclerosis. The rearrangement uses TRBV10-2 and TRBJ2-2; no clear D. Sequenced material: CD8+ T cells from PBMCs. DNA of the CDR3: TGCGCCAGCAGTGAGAGCCCGAACACCGGGGAGCTGTTTTTT. It is translated as CASSESPNTGELFF.